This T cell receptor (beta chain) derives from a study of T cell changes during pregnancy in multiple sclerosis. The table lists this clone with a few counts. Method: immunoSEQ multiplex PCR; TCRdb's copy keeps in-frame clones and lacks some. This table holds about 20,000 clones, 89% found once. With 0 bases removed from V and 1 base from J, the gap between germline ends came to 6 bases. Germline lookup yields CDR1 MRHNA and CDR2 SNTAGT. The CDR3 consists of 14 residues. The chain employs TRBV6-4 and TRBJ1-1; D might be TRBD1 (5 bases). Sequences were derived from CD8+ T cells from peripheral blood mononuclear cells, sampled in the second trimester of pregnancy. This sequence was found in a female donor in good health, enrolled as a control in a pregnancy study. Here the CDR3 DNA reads TGTGCCAGCAGTGACTCGACAGAGAACACTGAAGCTTTCTTT. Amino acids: CASSDSTENTEAFF.